This paragraph reports one TCR beta chain. Judged by its sample share, this clonotype qualifies as medium-sized (0.01 to 0.1%). There is no known antigen for this receptor. Base-call qualities are not available, and no considerably larger clone is one nucleotide away. TCR beta rearrangements were amplified from genomic DNA extracted from peripheral blood rather than from sorted cells or RNA. Using a mixed TRB-A/B primer pool, multiplex touch-down PCR amplified rearranged TRB sequences covering the V, D and J segments. Two consecutive PCR reactions with Phusion HS II polymerase added Illumina adapters and sample indices to the amplicons. Amplicons were gel-purified using the NucleoSpin Gel and PCR Clean-up kit and were subsequently checked with Qubit and an Agilent 2100 Bioanalyzer. Sequencing of the libraries was done on an Illumina MiSeq with paired-end, single-indexed 600-cycle runs. Per the source publication's procedure: MiXCR versions 2.12 and 3.0.5 were used to process the TRB sequences. A clone was defined as each unique CDR3 nucleotide sequence, and only productive sequences supported by at least two reads were kept. The repertoire metrics were Shannon diversity, evenness, clonality (calculated as one minus evenness), and diversity profiles parameterized by alpha from 0 to 5. The IGoR algorithm was used to calculate generation probabilities for clones in the paired samples taken before and after chemotherapy. The raw public reads went through TCRdb reprocessing: fastp at Q25, MiXCR clone calling, in-frame beta chains kept. Every distinct CDR3 protein forms one entry, paired with its most common genes and DNA. Here the V and J calls rest on TCRdb's processing, not on the authors' analysis. Within this sample are 12,000 or so distinct CDR3 sequences, with 26% of them counted one time only. The ten largest clones add up to 2.6% of the sample.

The germline V gene encodes CDR1 MNHEY and CDR2 SVGAGI. V is shortened by 1 base, J by 3 bases, and the region joining them spans 22 bases. The CDR3 has 18 amino acids, counting the end cysteine and phenylalanine. Only the CDR3 region is kept as DNA, spanning 54 bases read in frame from base 1. This record belongs to a study of T cell repertoires in aging, cancer and after chemotherapy (dated by TCRdb to the late 2010s). At the level of the whole study: Donors were distributed across six age groups ranging from 30 or younger to 70 or older, with at least three individuals included per group. Control TCR repertoires from healthy donors were recorded across several months to years, and re-sampling revealed clear clonal overlap. The complete dataset included 7.5 million to 9.5 million TCR reads. Peripheral blood TCR beta repertoires from healthy donors and cancer patients were profiled to examine immunoaging and T cell reconstitution after chemotherapy. A cohort of 220 or so cancer patients (approximately 90 with hematological and 110 to 140 with solid cancers) was assembled, and fewer than 100 healthy donors were included as a reference group.

The investigation overall reported the following: In healthy donors, the decline in TCR diversity with age was mainly explained by loss of richness, whereas in cancer patients loss of evenness was also found to contribute. According to the authors, the repertoire data do not permit conclusions about immunological memory after chemotherapy. In both cancer cohorts, median generation probability rose over the chemotherapy interval, which suggests that the repertoire was reconstituted through rebound thymic output. Significantly lower blood TCR diversity and higher clonality were observed in untreated patients with hematological or solid cancers than in age-matched healthy donors.

The sequenced sample was blood. The TCR comes from a human donor in good health. The V gene is TRBV6-5 and the J gene is TRBJ2-7; the D segment could be TRBD2, given 6 matching bases. This receptor carries the CDR3 CASSYLGDSHSPRYEQYF. Read as DNA, the sequence is TGTGCCAGCAGTTACTTGGGGGACTCCCACTCCCCACGCTACGAGCAGTACTTC.